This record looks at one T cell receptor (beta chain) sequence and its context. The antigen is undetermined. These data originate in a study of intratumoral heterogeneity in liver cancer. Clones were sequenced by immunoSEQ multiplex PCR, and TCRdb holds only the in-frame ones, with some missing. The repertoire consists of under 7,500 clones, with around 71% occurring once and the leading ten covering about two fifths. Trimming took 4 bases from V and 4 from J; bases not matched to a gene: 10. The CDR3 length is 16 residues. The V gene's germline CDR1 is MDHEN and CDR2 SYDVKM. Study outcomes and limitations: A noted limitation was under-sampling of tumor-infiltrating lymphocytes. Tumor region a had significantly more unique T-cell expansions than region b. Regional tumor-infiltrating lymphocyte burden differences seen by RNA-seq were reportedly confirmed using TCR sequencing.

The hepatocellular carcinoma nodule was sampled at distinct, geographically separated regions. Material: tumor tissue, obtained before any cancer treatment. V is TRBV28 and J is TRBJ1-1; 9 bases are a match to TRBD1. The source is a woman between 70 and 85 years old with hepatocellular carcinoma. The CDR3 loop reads CASSSTGQGSGTEAFF. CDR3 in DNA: TGTGCCAGCAGTTCGACGGGACAGGGAAGCGGCACTGAAGCTTTCTTT.